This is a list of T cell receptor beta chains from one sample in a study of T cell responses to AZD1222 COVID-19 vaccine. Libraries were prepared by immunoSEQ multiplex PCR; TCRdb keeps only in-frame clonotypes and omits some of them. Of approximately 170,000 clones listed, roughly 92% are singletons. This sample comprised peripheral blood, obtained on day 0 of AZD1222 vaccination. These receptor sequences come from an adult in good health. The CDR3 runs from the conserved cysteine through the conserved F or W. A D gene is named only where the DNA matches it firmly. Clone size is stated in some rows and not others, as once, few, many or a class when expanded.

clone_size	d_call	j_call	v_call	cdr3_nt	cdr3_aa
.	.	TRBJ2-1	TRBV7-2	TGTGCCAGCAGCAAAGCCGGGACGCAGGATTACAATGAGCAGTTCTTC	CASSKAGTQDYNEQFF
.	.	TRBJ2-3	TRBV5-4	TGTGCCAGCAGCCGCATAGGGGGAGATGTCTCAGATACGCAGTATTTT	CASSRIGGDVSDTQYF
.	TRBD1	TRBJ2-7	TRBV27	TGTGCCAGCAGTTTTGACAGGGGAATCGACGAGCAGTACTTC	CASSFDRGIDEQYF
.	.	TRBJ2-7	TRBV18	TGTGCCAGCTCCCGTGATGAGGGTTTCGAGCAGTACTTC	CASSRDEGFEQYF
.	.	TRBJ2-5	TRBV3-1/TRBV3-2	TGTGCCAGCAGCCCCCAGACGTCGGCTAGGACCCAGTACTTC	CASSPQTSARTQYF
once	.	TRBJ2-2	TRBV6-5	TGTGCCGGAGGGTGGCACACCGGGGAGCTGTTTTTT	CAGGWHTGELFF
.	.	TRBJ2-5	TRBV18	TGTGCCAGCTCACCAAGCAGGGCGGGGGAGACCCAGTACTTC	CASSPSRAGETQYF
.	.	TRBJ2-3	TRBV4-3	TGCGCCAGCAGCCAAGACCGTTCAGGAGATACGCAGTATTTT	CASSQDRSGDTQYF
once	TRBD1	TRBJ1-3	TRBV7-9	TGTGCCAGCAGTCCGGGACAGCCTCGCTCTGGAAACACCATATATTTT	CASSPGQPRSGNTIYF
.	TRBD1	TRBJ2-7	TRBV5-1	TGCGCCAGCAGCCTCGGGACAGGAGCCTACGAGCAGTACTTC	CASSLGTGAYEQYF
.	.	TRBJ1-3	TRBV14	TGTGCCAGCAGCCAAGATGGACCATCCAGCTCTGGAAACACCATATATTTT	CASSQDGPSSSGNTIYF
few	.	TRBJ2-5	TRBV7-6	TGTGCCAGCAGCTCCGAAACGGAGACCCAGTACTTC	CASSSETETQYF
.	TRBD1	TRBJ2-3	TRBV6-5	TGTGCCAGCGTTACAGGGGTCCGCACAGATACGCAGTATTTT	CASVTGVRTDTQYF
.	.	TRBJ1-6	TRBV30	TGTGCCTGGAGTGCTGGGCTGAGGGGATCACCCCTCCACTTT	CAWSAGLRGSPLHF
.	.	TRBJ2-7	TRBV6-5	TGTGCCAGCAGTTACTCCTCCGCCACAGTCTCCTACGAGCAGTACTTC	CASSYSSATVSYEQYF
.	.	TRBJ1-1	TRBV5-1	TGCGCCAGCAGCTTGGAGGGGGGAGGCCTGAACACTGAAGCTTTCTTT	CASSLEGGGLNTEAFF
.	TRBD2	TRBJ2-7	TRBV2	TGTGCCAGCAGTGAGTGGGGTGGGAGGGCTAGCGGAAACTACGAGCAGTACTTC	CASSEWGGRASGNYEQYF
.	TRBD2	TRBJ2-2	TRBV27	TGTGCCAGCACCCCTCTGGGGACTAGCGGGGCGGTCGGGGAGCTGTTTTTT	CASTPLGTSGAVGELFF
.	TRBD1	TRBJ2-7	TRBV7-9	TGTGCCAGCAGCTTGGTCGGGACAGGGGGTGGTGAGCAGTACTTC	CASSLVGTGGGEQYF
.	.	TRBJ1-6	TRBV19	TGTGCCAGTCAAATGGGGTCACCAGGTTCACCCCTCCACTTT	CASQMGSPGSPLHF
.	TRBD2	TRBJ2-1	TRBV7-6	TGTGCCAGCAGCTCCATAGCGGGGAGCTCCTACAATGAGCAGTTCTTC	CASSSIAGSSYNEQFF
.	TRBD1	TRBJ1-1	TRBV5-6	TGTGCCAGCAGCTCTTTCCGGACAGGGGGAGTGTACACTGAAGCTTTCTTT	CASSSFRTGGVYTEAFF
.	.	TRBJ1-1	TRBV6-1	TGTGCCAGCAGTGAGGCGCATAGTTCGAACACTGAAGCTTTCTTT	CASSEAHSSNTEAFF
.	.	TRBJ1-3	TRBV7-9	TGTGCCAGCAGCTTAGTCCGCCTTGGCAACACCATATATTTT	CASSLVRLGNTIYF
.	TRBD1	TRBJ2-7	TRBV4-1	TGCGCCAGCAGTCCTGGCCCCAGGGGGAGCGCCTACGAGCAGTACTTC	CASSPGPRGSAYEQYF
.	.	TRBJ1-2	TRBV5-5	TGTGCCAGCAGCTTGGTGACAGGTTATAACTATGGCTACACCTTC	CASSLVTGYNYGYTF
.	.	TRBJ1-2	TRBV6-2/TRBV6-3	TGTGCCAGCAGTTACTCGAATGGATTTAACTATGGCTACACCTTC	CASSYSNGFNYGYTF
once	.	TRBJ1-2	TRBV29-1	TGCAGCGTTGGGTCGCTAGACCACACCTTC	CSVGSLDHTF
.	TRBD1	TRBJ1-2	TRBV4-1	TGCGCCAGCAGCCAAGAGCCTGTCAGGGGGCGGGATGGCTACACCTTC	CASSQEPVRGRDGYTF
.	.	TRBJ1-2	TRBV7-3	TGTGCCAGCAGCCCATCCGGGGGTGATGGCTACACCTTC	CASSPSGGDGYTF
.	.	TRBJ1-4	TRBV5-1	TGCGCCAGCAGCGGGGGCCGAGGGCCTAATGAAAAACTGTTTTTT	CASSGGRGPNEKLFF
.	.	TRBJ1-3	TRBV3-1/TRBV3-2	TGTGCCAGCAGCCCCCACCAAGGAGGGGCTGGAAACACCATATATTTT	CASSPHQGGAGNTIYF
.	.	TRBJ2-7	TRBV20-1	TGCAGTGTTGAGGGGCCAGTGCAGTACTTC	CSVEGPVQYF
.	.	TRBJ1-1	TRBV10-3	TGTGCCATCAGTGATATAGGGGTCCGTGGCACTGAAGCTTTCTTT	CAISDIGVRGTEAFF
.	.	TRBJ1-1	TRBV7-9	TGTGCCAGCAGCTTAGTAGTCCATCTGAACACTGAAGCTTTCTTT	CASSLVVHLNTEAFF
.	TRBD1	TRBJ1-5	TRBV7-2	TGTGCCAGCAGCTCCGGACAGGGCCTTCAGCCCCAGCATTTT	CASSSGQGLQPQHF
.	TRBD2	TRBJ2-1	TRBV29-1	TGCTCGTTGGGGGGGAGGGAGGCGAATGAGCAGTTCTTC	CSLGGREANEQFF
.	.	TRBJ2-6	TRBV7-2	TGTGCCAGCAGCTTCGGCTCTGGGGCCAACGTCCTGACTTTC	CASSFGSGANVLTF
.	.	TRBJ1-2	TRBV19	TGTGCCAGTAGTAGGTCCAGCTATGGCTACACCTTC	CASSRSSYGYTF
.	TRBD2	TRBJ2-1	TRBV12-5	TGTGCTAGTGGTTTGGTAGGTAGCGGGAGCAATGAGCAGTTCTTC	CASGLVGSGSNEQFF
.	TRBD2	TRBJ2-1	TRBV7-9	TGTGCCAGCAGTCCTAGCGGGAGGCCGGCCAATGAGCAGTTCTTC	CASSPSGRPANEQFF
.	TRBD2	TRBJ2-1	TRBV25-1	TGTGCCAGCAGGCGACTAGCGGGAGACTACAATGAGCAGTTCTTC	CASRRLAGDYNEQFF
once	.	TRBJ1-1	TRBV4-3	TGCGCCAGCAGCCAAGACCCAAATGGGGGGAACACTGAAGCTTTCTTT	CASSQDPNGGNTEAFF
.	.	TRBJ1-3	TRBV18	TGTGCCAGCTCACCAAGATCCGGCAGGGGTGGAAACACCATATATTTT	CASSPRSGRGGNTIYF
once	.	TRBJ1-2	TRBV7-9	TGTGCCAGCAGCCGTATACAGTATGGCTACACCTTC	CASSRIQYGYTF
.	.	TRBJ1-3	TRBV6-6	TGTGCCAGCAGTTCCACGCGGCCAGGAAACACCATATATTTT	CASSSTRPGNTIYF
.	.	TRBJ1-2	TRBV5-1	TGCGCCAGCAGCTTGGAGACAGGTCGGGGCGGCTACACCTTC	CASSLETGRGGYTF
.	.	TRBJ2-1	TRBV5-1	TGCGCCAGCAGCTCCGGCTTGGTCCTAGCGAGCCGGGTCATAGATGAGCAGTTCTTC	CASSSGLVLASRVIDEQFF
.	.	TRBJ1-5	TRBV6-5	TGTGCCAGCAGTAGGACAAGAAATAGCAATCAGCCCCAGCATTTT	CASSRTRNSNQPQHF
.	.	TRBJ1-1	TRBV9	TGTGCCAGCAGCGTGGATTGGGCGAACACTGAAGCTTTCTTT	CASSVDWANTEAFF
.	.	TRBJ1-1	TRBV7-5	TGTGCCAGAAGCCAACAGGGACAGTTGAACACTGAAGCTTTCTTT	CARSQQGQLNTEAFF
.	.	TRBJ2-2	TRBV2	TGTGCCAGCAGGCGGCGTAACACCGGGGAGCTGTTTTTT	CASRRRNTGELFF